The TCR beta chain described here comes from a study of CD8 T cells in Susac syndrome. The germline CDR1 and CDR2 sequences are SGHDN and FVKESK. The CDR3 sequence is 15 residues long. V lost 1 base and J lost 4, with 14 bases in between. Random hexamers were used to reverse transcribe about 0.5 to 1 ug of RNA. TCRdb used MiXCR to reprocess the immunoSEQ multiplex PCR reads, holding one entry per CDR3 protein. This table has about 210,000 distinct CDR3 sequences, 95% appearing once. The V gene is TRBV14, the J gene TRBJ2-7; possibly TRBD1 for D (5 bases). Sequenced: CD4+ T cells from PBMCs. The TCR originated in a human donor with multiple sclerosis. The CDR3 region is CASSQGQGIGYEQYF. CDR3 nucleotide sequence: TGTGCCAGCAGCCAAGGGCAGGGAATCGGGTACGAGCAGTACTTC. The entire variable domain, with the rest obtained from reference TRBV14 and TRBJ2-7, is as follows: EAGVTQFPSHSVIEKGQTVTLRCDPISGHDNLYWYRRVMGKEIKFLLHFVKESKQDESGMPNNRFLAERTGGTYSTLKVQPAELEDSGVYFCASSQGQGIGYEQYFGPGTRLTVT.